This T cell receptor beta chain appears in the sequencing data of a study of cytomegalovirus exposure and HLA in healthy donors. Across the whole study: The roughly 120 validation repertoires used the same platform as the 650 to 850 first-cohort repertoires, a later analysis reported. Study-level points and caveats: Some TCR beta chains (164 of them) were listed as cytomegalovirus-associated. Rarity characterized most TCR sequences, yet some public TCRs appeared in many donors.

Note on this clone: Its antigen is not known.

This CDR3 is built from 14 residues. Trimming cost V 1 base and J 3 bases, with 9 bases left between them. The germline V gene encodes CDR1 SGHTA and CDR2 FQGNSA. Data came from immunoSEQ multiplex PCR; TCRdb stores just in-frame clones and leaves some out. The data show fewer than 150,000 clones, with approximately 86% seen just once and over 6.5% held by the top ten. Sequencing input: PBMCs. The TCR originated in a woman under 30 in good health and CMV-seropositive. This chain links TRBV7-2 with TRBJ1-1; maybe TRBD1 (6 bases). Written as DNA, the CDR3 is TGTGCCAGCAGCTTAGTAGGGGGAGACACTGAAGCTTTCTTT. It encodes CASSLVGGDTEAFF. The variable domain in full, completed from reference TRBV7-2 and TRBJ1-1, reads GAGVSQSPSNKVTEKGKDVELRCDPISGHTALYWYRQSLGQGLEFLIYFQGNSAPDKSGLPSDRFSAERTGGSVSTLTIQRTQQEDSAVYLCASSLVGGDTEAFFGQGTRLTVV.